This is a list of T cell receptor beta chains from one sample in a study of cytomegalovirus exposure and HLA in healthy donors. Repertoires were generated with immunoSEQ multiplex PCR, while TCRdb's copy carries only in-frame clones and drops some. The data contain 250,000 or so clones, 85% of them singletons. The source material was PBMCs. Receptors were obtained from a human donor in good health. The CDR3 runs from the conserved cysteine through the conserved F or W. The order of the fields is V gene, clone size, D gene, J gene, CDR3 DNA, CDR3 protein. The D gene is left open where the match is weak. Not all rows give a size; the values are once, few, many and, for expanded clones, a class.

V: TRBV7-9; size: -; D: TRBD1; J: TRBJ1-1; DNA: TGTGCCAGCAGCTTACGACAGGGGTTTCAGGCGAACACTGAAGCTTTCTTT; CDR3: CASSLRQGFQANTEAFF
V: TRBV29-1; size: -; D: -; J: TRBJ1-1; DNA: TGCAGCGTTGTGGGGGGAAACACTGAAGCTTTCTTT; CDR3: CSVVGGNTEAFF
V: TRBV11-3; size: -; D: TRBD1; J: TRBJ2-1; DNA: TGTGCCAGCAGCTCCGACTCCGGGACAGTCTACAATGAGCAGTTCTTC; CDR3: CASSSDSGTVYNEQFF
V: TRBV4-3; size: -; D: -; J: TRBJ2-7; DNA: TGCGCCAGCAGCCAAGGCGCGGTCAGGGTTCCCGCCTACGAGCAGTACTTC; CDR3: CASSQGAVRVPAYEQYF
V: TRBV5-5; size: few; D: TRBD1; J: TRBJ1-1; DNA: TGTGCCAGCAGCCTGGGGACAGGGGCTTCGAACACTGAAGCTTTCTTT; CDR3: CASSLGTGASNTEAFF
V: TRBV2; size: -; D: -; J: TRBJ2-7; DNA: TGTGCCAGTACCGGAGGTAACAGGGTCCACGAGCAGTACTTC; CDR3: CASTGGNRVHEQYF
V: TRBV7-9; size: -; D: -; J: TRBJ2-5; DNA: TGTGCCAGCGCTCCCCCCAGACAGCTCCAAGAGACCCAGTACTTC; CDR3: CASAPPRQLQETQYF
V: TRBV28; size: -; D: TRBD1; J: TRBJ1-5; DNA: TGTGCCAGCAGTCCACCCTCCAACAGGGGGAGCAATCAGCCCCAGCATTTT; CDR3: CASSPPSNRGSNQPQHF
V: TRBV21-1; size: -; D: -; J: TRBJ2-5; DNA: TGTGCCAGCAGCAACCGGAGGGAGACCCAGTACTTC; CDR3: CASSNRRETQYF
V: TRBV5-1; size: -; D: -; J: TRBJ1-1; DNA: TGCGCCAGCAGCCCAACAGGGATGGTGAACACTGAAGCTTTCTTT; CDR3: CASSPTGMVNTEAFF
V: TRBV11-2; size: -; D: -; J: TRBJ2-1; DNA: TGTGCCAGCCTTCGCGGGCCGTCCTACAATGAGCAGTTCTTC; CDR3: CASLRGPSYNEQFF
V: TRBV6-5; size: few; D: -; J: TRBJ1-1; DNA: TGTGCCAGCAGTTACGGGAGCACTGAAGCTTTCTTT; CDR3: CASSYGSTEAFF
V: TRBV18; size: -; D: TRBD1; J: TRBJ2-2; DNA: TGTGCCAGCTCATCGTCGGGACAGTACACCGGGGAGCTGTTTTTT; CDR3: CASSSSGQYTGELFF
V: TRBV19; size: -; D: -; J: TRBJ1-5; DNA: TGTGCCAGTAGTATTGAGGGAATAAGCAATCAGCCCCAGCATTTT; CDR3: CASSIEGISNQPQHF
V: TRBV5-1; size: -; D: TRBD1; J: TRBJ1-6; DNA: TGCGCCAGCAGCGTGGACAGGGGTGGTTCACCCCTCCACTTT; CDR3: CASSVDRGGSPLHF
V: TRBV11-2; size: -; D: TRBD1; J: TRBJ1-2; DNA: TGTGCCAGCAGCTCCCGGGACAGGGTCAGAGGCTACACCTTC; CDR3: CASSSRDRVRGYTF
V: TRBV6-5; size: once; D: TRBD2; J: TRBJ2-7; DNA: TGTGCCAGCCGTCGGGGGGGCACCCCATACGAGCAGTACTTC; CDR3: CASRRGGTPYEQYF
V: TRBV7-9; size: once; D: TRBD1; J: TRBJ1-1; DNA: TGTGCCAGCAGCTTCGACAGGGTTGAAGCTTTCTTT; CDR3: CASSFDRVEAFF
V: TRBV15; size: -; D: -; J: TRBJ2-6; DNA: TGTGCCACCAGCAGAGATTTCTCTGTGGCCAACGTCCTGACTTTC; CDR3: CATSRDFSVANVLTF
V: TRBV12-5; size: -; D: TRBD2; J: TRBJ2-1; DNA: TGTGCTAGTGGTTTGCCCCTTGGACTAGCGGAGGCCTACAATGAGCAGTTCTTC; CDR3: CASGLPLGLAEAYNEQFF
V: TRBV4-3; size: -; D: TRBD1; J: TRBJ1-5; DNA: TGCGCCAGCAGCCAAGGGACAGGGAATCAGCCCCAGCATTTT; CDR3: CASSQGTGNQPQHF
V: TRBV4-2; size: -; D: TRBD1; J: TRBJ1-4; DNA: TGTGCCAGCAGCCAAGAAGCAGGGGGGAATGAAAAACTGTTTTTT; CDR3: CASSQEAGGNEKLFF
V: TRBV11-2; size: -; D: -; J: TRBJ2-5; DNA: TGTGCCAGCAGCTTAGAAGCGTCGCCTCAAGAGACCCAGTACTTC; CDR3: CASSLEASPQETQYF
V: TRBV7-8; size: once; D: -; J: TRBJ2-5; DNA: TGTGCCAGCAGCTTCAGCCGGGACCAAGAGACCCAGTACTTC; CDR3: CASSFSRDQETQYF
V: TRBV7-8; size: -; D: TRBD2; J: TRBJ2-1; DNA: TGTGCCAGCAGCTTAAGTGGTAGCGGGAGAAATGAGCAGTTCTTC; CDR3: CASSLSGSGRNEQFF
V: TRBV4-1; size: -; D: TRBD2; J: TRBJ2-7; DNA: TGCGCCAGCAGCCAACCGACTAGCGGGAGGGCCTACGAGCAGTACTTC; CDR3: CASSQPTSGRAYEQYF
V: TRBV7-3; size: -; D: -; J: TRBJ2-1; DNA: TGTGCCAGCAGCGCAACCGGGAGAAACAATGAGCAGTTCTTC; CDR3: CASSATGRNNEQFF
V: TRBV25-1; size: -; D: TRBD1; J: TRBJ2-7; DNA: TGTGCCAGCAGTGACAGGGGGACAGGGGACGTCGAGCAGTACTTC; CDR3: CASSDRGTGDVEQYF
V: TRBV25-1; size: -; D: TRBD1; J: TRBJ2-2; DNA: TGTGCCAGCAATAAAGTGAAGGGGACAGTAAACACCGGGGAGCTGTTTTTT; CDR3: CASNKVKGTVNTGELFF
V: TRBV19; size: -; D: TRBD2; J: TRBJ2-5; DNA: TGTGCCAGTAGTATAGAAGGCCTAGCGGGAGGGCCGAAGACCCAGTACTTC; CDR3: CASSIEGLAGGPKTQYF